These 12 T cell receptor beta chains were all obtained from the same sample, sequenced in a study of cytomegalovirus exposure and HLA in healthy donors. Libraries were prepared by immunoSEQ multiplex PCR; TCRdb keeps only in-frame clonotypes and omits some of them. The table has 250,000 to 300,000 clones, around 86% seen once. Input material: PBMCs. Receptors originate from a woman aged 18-29 years in good health and CMV-seronegative.

The genes are TRBV10-3 and TRBJ2-3, with 8 bases fitting TRBD2. V lost 7 bases, J lost 4 bases, and 7 bases stayed unmatched. The CDR3 is 14 amino acids. Germline CDR1 reads ENHRY; CDR2 reads SYGVKD. The CDR3 DNA is TGTGCCATCACTCGGGGAGCGGGGGCAGATACGCAGTATTTT. Protein product: CAITRGAGADTQYF.

This chain connects TRBV7-9 to TRBJ1-5, with D perhaps matching TRBD1 (6 bases). Trimming shortened V by 5 bases and J by 3 bases, and 11 bases separated the two germline ends. Germline CDR1 and CDR2: SEHNR and FQNEAQ (reference sequence). This CDR3 is built from 14 residues. CDR3 region: CASSPGGANQPQHF. CDR3 DNA: TGTGCCAGCAGCCCGGGGGGGGCCAATCAGCCCCAGCATTTT.

This chain connects TRBV28 to TRBJ1-2; the D is unclear. This CDR3 comprises 13 residues. The V end lost 5 bases, the J end lost 6 bases, and 13 bases lay between the germline ends. Germline V gene sequence: CDR1 MDHEN, CDR2 SYDVKM. The CDR3 protein is CASSVFAGDGYTF. CDR3 DNA: TGTGCCAGCAGTGTATTCGCCGGGGATGGCTACACCTTC.

The J gene is TRBJ1-2, the V gene TRBV7-8, with 10 bases matching TRBD1. The germline CDR1 and CDR2 sequences are SGHVS and FQNEAQ. This CDR3 region has 15 residues. V shed 6 bases and J 6 bases; nucleotides not matched to a gene: 10. CDR3 DNA: TGTGCCAGCAGTGCCGTTTCGGGACAGGGGAATGGCTACACCTTC. Its protein is CASSAVSGQGNGYTF.

The chain employs TRBV19 and TRBJ1-2; D might be TRBD1 (5 bases). The CDR3 has 12 residues. Deletions cut 5 bases from V and 8 bases from J, with 12 bases between. Per the germline V gene, CDR1 is LNHDA and CDR2 is SQIVND (reference sequence). CDR3 sequence: CASSPGDWGYTF. In nucleotides, the CDR3 is TGTGCCAGTAGTCCGGGGGATTGGGGCTACACCTTC. The entire variable domain, with the rest obtained from reference TRBV19 and TRBJ1-2, is as follows: DGGITQSPKYLFRKEGQNVTLSCEQNLNHDAMYWYRQDPGQGLRLIYYSQIVNDFQKGDIAEGYSVSREKKESFPLTVTSAQKNPTAFYLCASSPGDWGYTFGSGTRLTVV.

Only a few counts were recorded for this clone. The gene calls are TRBV19 and TRBJ1-4; TRBD1 aligns across 10 bases. The CDR3 is made up of 14 amino acids. Losses at the gene ends were 6 bases for V and 8 bases for J; bases not matched to a gene: 6. CDR1 and CDR2 from the germline V gene are LNHDA and SQIVND (reference sequence). CDR3 in DNA: TGTGCCAGTAGATTGACAGGGGGCGGAGAAAAACTGTTTTTT. Amino acid sequence: CASRLTGGGEKLFF.

This sequence joins TRBV11-2 and TRBJ1-2; 10 nucleotides agree with TRBD1. The junction had 12 bases not matched to a gene; V was cut back by 5 bases and J by 3 bases. The germline V gene has CDR1 SGHAT and CDR2 FQNNGV. The CDR3 loop spans 17 amino acids. The CDR3 is CASSHSSSGTGDYGYTF. CDR3 coding DNA: TGTGCCAGCAGCCACTCAAGCTCCGGGACAGGGGACTATGGCTACACCTTC.

This rearrangement joins TRBV2 to TRBJ1-6; a possible D gene is TRBD1 (6 bases). Per germline, CDR1 SNHLY and CDR2 FYNNEI. V dropped 6 bases and J dropped 6 bases, with 15 bases sitting between them. CDR3 length: 15 residues. The CDR3 is CASRNYRDINSPLHF. As DNA, the CDR3 is TGTGCCAGCAGAAATTACCGGGACATTAATTCACCCCTCCACTTT.

This clone was seen once. The chain joins TRBV14 to TRBJ1-1; D ambiguous. Germline CDR1 and CDR2: SGHDN and FVKESK. CDR3 length equals 13 residues. V gave up 2 bases and J gave up 0 bases, with 4 bases separating them. Here the CDR3 DNA reads TGTGCCAGCAGCCAATCGGTGAACACTGAAGCTTTCTTT. Translation gives CASSQSVNTEAFF.

For the CDR3, the DNA is TGTGCCAGCAGCCCCCGGACAAAAAACTACGAGCAGTACTTC. Protein product: CASSPRTKNYEQYF. The chain combines TRBV7-8 with TRBJ2-7; the D gene is possibly TRBD1 (5 bases). V was pared by 5 bases and J by 3 bases, with 14 bases between. Germline CDR1 reads SGHVS; CDR2 reads FQNEAQ. The CDR3 covers 14 residues.

This rearrangement joins TRBV6-1 to TRBJ1-2, with D possibly being TRBD1 (6 bases). The CDR3 covers 14 residues. CDR1 is MNHNS and CDR2 is SASEGT in the germline V gene. Trimming removed 7 bases at V and 11 bases at J, with 23 bases between. CDR3 DNA sequence: TGTGCCAGCACTCGGGGGGGGCAGACCGACGTGTACACCTTC. Protein product: CASTRGGQTDVYTF.

This chain links TRBV19 with TRBJ2-7; D unresolved. The germline gives CDR1 LNHDA, CDR2 SQIVND (reference sequence). This CDR3 is built from 13 residues. Trimming shortened V by 3 bases and J by 7 bases, and 13 bases separated the two germline ends. DNA of the CDR3: TGTGCCAGTAGTATGGGCAGCTTGAGAGAGCAGTACTTC. Encoded protein: CASSMGSLREQYF.